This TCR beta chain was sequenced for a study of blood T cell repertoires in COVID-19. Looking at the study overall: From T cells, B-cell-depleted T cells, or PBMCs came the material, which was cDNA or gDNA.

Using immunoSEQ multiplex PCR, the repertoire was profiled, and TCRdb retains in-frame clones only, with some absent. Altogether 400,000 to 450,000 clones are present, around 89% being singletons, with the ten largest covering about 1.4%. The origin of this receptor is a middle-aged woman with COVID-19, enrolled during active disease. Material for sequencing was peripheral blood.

This CDR3 is CASSPYNTEAFF. The CDR3 region has the DNA TGTGCCAGCAGCCCCTACAACACTGAAGCTTTCTTT. The chain links TRBV11-2 to TRBJ1-1; no clear D. Between the trimmed V and J ends, which lost 5 bases and 2 bases, there was a span of 6 bases. Germline CDR1 SGHAT, CDR2 FQNNGV. This CDR3 region has 12 residues.